The clone carrying this TCR beta chain was seen just once. Its specificity is not known. These data come from a study of T cell responses to AZD1222 COVID-19 vaccine. Sequencing was performed with immunoSEQ multiplex PCR; in TCRdb, only in-frame clones are kept and a portion is missing. The sample yields 95,000 to 110,000 clones, 80% to 95% seen once. Trimming took off 4 bases at V and 4 bases at J, with 8 bases between the two ends. The CDR3 length is 13 residues. Germline-derived CDR1 and CDR2 are SGHAT and FQNNGV. Points from the study as a whole: Possibly, clonal diversity was underestimated; donors were largely white British and included more females.

The receptor was isolated from an adult who received the AZD1222 COVID-19 vaccine. J is TRBJ1-5 and V is TRBV11-2; D gene ambiguous. The sample consisted of peripheral blood, taken 28 days after the second AZD1222 dose. The CDR3 spells CASSSTANQPQHF. In DNA, the CDR3 is TGTGCCAGCAGCTCTACCGCTAATCAGCCCCAGCATTTT.